The T cell receptor beta chain under discussion was sequenced for a study of PD-1 blockade in classical Hodgkin lymphoma. The CDR3 is 13 amino acids. CDR1 is LNHNV, CDR2 YYDKDF, per germline (reference sequence). The V end was cut by 1 base, the J end by 6 bases, with 10 bases between. Data came from immunoSEQ multiplex PCR; TCRdb stores just in-frame clones and leaves some out. The sample has about 97,000 clones, over 80% seen once. Only a few counts were recorded for this clone. The target antigen is unknown. Every patient was affected by relapse after autologous stem cell transplantation, while exposure to brentuximab vedotin was not uniform. Study results and caveats: Some patients began nivolumab under 1 year after ASCT. These patients were excluded from later analyses.

This receptor was identified in a human donor with classical Hodgkin lymphoma. V gene TRBV15 combines with J gene TRBJ2-7, with D tentatively TRBD2 (6 bases). The sample here was peripheral blood mononuclear cells (PBMCs), taken at baseline. DNA for the CDR3: TGTGCCACCAGCAGAGGACTAGGGGCCGAGCAGTACTTC. It translates to CATSRGLGAEQYF. Supplemented by reference TRBV15 and TRBJ2-7, the full variable domain reads DAMVIQNPRYQVTQFGKPVTLSCSQTLNHNVMYWYQQKSSQAPKLLFHYYDKDFNNEADTPDNFQSRRPNTSFCFLDIRSPGLGDTAMYLCATSRGLGAEQYFGPGTRLTVT.